This T cell receptor beta chain was captured in a study of T-cell reconstitution after alpha-beta-depleted transplantation in children listed by TCRdb under 2016. In the study overall: Using TCR repertoire profiling, the study followed T-cell immune reconstitution in a quantitative way in children after TCRalphabeta/CD19-depleted allogeneic hematopoietic cell transplantation.

Library preparation employed PCR. Sequencing took place on an Illumina HiSeq 2500. TCR library preparation used molecular barcoding, with unique molecular identifiers applied to normalize quantification of the TCRbeta repertoire. The raw public reads went through TCRdb reprocessing: fastp at Q25, MiXCR clone calling, in-frame beta chains kept. For every CDR3 protein sequence, its rows merge into one entry that carries the most common genes and DNA. The sample has some 830,000 distinct CDR3 sequences on record, roughly 15% of them singletons. The ten largest account for around 5% of the sample. Study-level results and caveats: Over the following months the frequencies of hyperexpanded clones went down, and after one year T-cell counts and TCRbeta diversity were mostly credited to newly produced T cells. The apparently early alphabetaT-cell count recovery about two months after transplant was reportedly dependent on only several hundred rapidly expanded clones derived from non-depleted graft cells. In some patients, high TCRbeta diversity at day 60 was attributed to recipient T cells and intrathymic progenitors that had survived conditioning.

Sample treatment or condition, as interpreted from the label and publication: allogeneic hematopoietic cell transplantation with graft depleted of TCRalphabeta T cells and CD19 B cells. The children who served as transplant recipients had been given grafts of TCRalphabeta/CD19-depleted allogeneic hematopoietic cells. The CDR3 has 15 amino acids, counting the end cysteine and phenylalanine. CDR3 DNA only is kept here, 45 bases in frame from base 1. For this chain, trimming is 2 bases at the V end and 5 bases at the J end, and the number of junction bases without a gene match is 3. According to the germline V gene, CDR1 reads MNHEY and CDR2 reads SVGAGI. There are many counts of this clonotype. What this receptor recognizes is not known. No quality values exist for individual bases; no much larger clone is one base distant.

The receptor chain draws on TRBV6-5 and TRBJ2-1, with TRBD1 matching 10 junction bases. Sequenced here: PBMCs, mostly from graft donor cells, sampled 360 days after TCRalphabeta/CD19-depleted stem cell transplant. This TCR derives from a male patient aged 10 to 17 who had a stem cell transplant for acute lymphoblastic leukemia, so the T cells may come from the graft donor. CDR3 reads: CASSYGTGANNEQFF. Read as DNA, the sequence is TGTGCCAGCAGTTACGGGACAGGGGCGAACAATGAGCAGTTCTTC.